This TCR beta chain derives from a study of cytomegalovirus exposure and HLA in healthy donors. Study findings and constraints: Earlier analysis looked at TCR beta V segments, and most were productive about 90% or about 30% of the time. Researchers catalogued roughly 170 TCR beta chains as cytomegalovirus-associated. Looking again later, the authors saw that most CMV-associated TCR beta chains seemed HLA-restricted.

A multiplex PCR was run with 60 Vbeta primers and 13 Jbeta primers. Clones were sequenced by immunoSEQ multiplex PCR, and TCRdb holds only the in-frame ones, with some missing. Of approximately 110,000 clones in the sample, around 64% were seen once. From germline, CDR1 is MDHEN and CDR2 SYDVKM. This CDR3 contains 16 residues. This clone has just one count. Its antigen remains unknown. The junction departs from the called germline gene at one end, perhaps through a read error. Sequencing used PBMCs. V and J are TRBV28 and TRBJ2-2; D is perhaps TRBD1 (6 bases). This receptor was identified in a man aged 30-40 years in good health and CMV-seropositive. CDR3 residues: CASTQTAGANTGELFF. CDR3 sequence (DNA): TGTGCCAGCACCCAAACAGCAGGGGCGAATACCGGGGAGCTGTTTTTT.